This passage covers 27 T cell receptor beta chains from one sample sequenced in a study of blood T cell repertoires in COVID-19. The table came from immunoSEQ multiplex PCR; TCRdb's copy has only in-frame clones and leaves some out. The sample has 200,000 to 250,000 clones; approximately 84% are singletons. Input material: peripheral blood. These TCRs come from a woman aged 25 to 45 who had recovered from COVID-19.

The chain recombines TRBV28 with TRBJ1-1, with 7 bases matching TRBD1. The V and J ends lost 8 bases and 1 base, in that order; junction bases with no gene match: 10. The CDR3 loop spans 15 amino acids. Germline lookup yields CDR1 MDHEN and CDR2 SYDVKM. CDR3 nucleotides: TGTGCCAGCCGTACTTTCGGGACAGCGAACACTGAAGCTTTCTTT. Translating it yields CASRTFGTANTEAFF.

This chain uses TRBV6-5 with TRBJ2-7; possible D gene TRBD2, 6 bases. The CDR3 length is 13 residues. Trimming pared 6 bases from V and 3 bases from J, leaving 12 bases between. Germline loops: CDR1 MNHEY, CDR2 SVGAGI. For the CDR3, the DNA is TGTGCCAGCAGCCGAGGGACTTTCTACGAGCAGTACTTC. Translation gives CASSRGTFYEQYF.

J is TRBJ2-6 and V is TRBV7-3; D gene uncertain. Germline CDR1 SGHTA, CDR2 FQGTGA. With 5 bases removed from V and 2 bases from J, the gap between germline ends came to 10 bases. CDR3 length equals 15 residues. The CDR3 region has the DNA TGTGCCAGCAGCCCCTCAGGTGCTGGGGCCAACGTCCTGACTTTC. Translating it yields CASSPSGAGANVLTF.

This clone turned up a few times. The J gene is TRBJ2-3, the V gene TRBV4-1; 11 nucleotides align to TRBD2. With 3 bases clipped from V and 2 bases from J, the junction kept 10 bases outside the gene matches. This CDR3 is built from 18 residues. The germline V gene encodes CDR1 MGHRA and CDR2 YSYEKL. The CDR3, as DNA: TGCGCCAGCAGCCACCCTAGCGGGAGGAGATTGGCCACAGATACGCAGTATTTT. Protein: CASSHPSGRRLATDTQYF.

The rearrangement joins TRBV2 to TRBJ2-7; 11 bases align to TRBD2. V shed 5 bases, J shed 5 bases, and the junction held 5 bases outside the gene matches. Germline CDR1 reads SNHLY; CDR2 reads FYNNEI. This CDR3 comprises 14 residues. CDR3 DNA sequence: TGTGCCAGCAGTACACTAGCGGGAGTAAACGAGCAGTACTTC. Protein: CASSTLAGVNEQYF.

This rearrangement joins TRBV9 to TRBJ2-3; 7 bases are a match to TRBD2. Per the germline V gene, CDR1 is SGDLS and CDR2 is YYNGEE. The V gene end was trimmed by 3 bases and the J gene end by 0 bases; junction bases not matched to a gene: 4. The CDR3 covers 15 residues. CDR3 in amino acids: CASSASGLSTDTQYF. The CDR3 DNA reads as TGTGCCAGCAGCGCTAGCGGACTCAGCACAGATACGCAGTATTTT.

This clone was seen just once. The rearrangement joins TRBV24-1 to TRBJ2-3, with D hard to call. The germline V gene has CDR1 KGHDR and CDR2 SFDVKD. The germline V and J ends were trimmed by 4 bases and 7 bases, with 23 bases remaining between them. The CDR3 contains 17 residues. The CDR3: CATSDRIRSGHGYTQYF. CDR3 nucleotide sequence: TGTGCCACCAGTGACCGGATTCGGTCTGGGCACGGTTATACGCAGTATTTT.

This clone was seen more than once but under ten times. This chain links TRBV19 with TRBJ1-5, with no clear D. The CDR3 has 15 residues. Trimming removed 3 bases at V and 0 bases at J, with 9 bases between. Per the germline V gene, CDR1 is LNHDA and CDR2 is SQIVND (reference sequence). The CDR3 sequence is CASSMTPYSNQPQHF. The CDR3 DNA follows: TGTGCCAGTAGTATGACACCCTATAGCAATCAGCCCCAGCATTTT.

This chain connects TRBV28 to TRBJ1-2; weak D call: TRBD1 (5 bases). Germline assignment: CDR1 MDHEN and CDR2 SYDVKM. V lost 4 bases and J lost 1, with 19 bases in between. This CDR3 contains 17 residues. In DNA, the CDR3 is TGTGCCAGCAGTTCCTATCCTGACAGCTTCCTTAACTATGGCTACACCTTC. Translating gives CASSSYPDSFLNYGYTF.

A single count supports this clone. The rearrangement uses TRBV11-2 and TRBJ2-1; 7 nucleotides align to TRBD2. The CDR3 extends over 16 amino acids. V dropped 5 bases and J dropped 5; count of bases not matched to a gene: 12. Germline V lookup: CDR1 SGHAT, CDR2 FQNNGV. DNA for the CDR3: TGTGCCAGCAGCGCCCGGGGAGCGGGGATTCACAATGAGCAGTTCTTC. It translates to CASSARGAGIHNEQFF.

The chain uses TRBV5-1 and TRBJ2-7, with D perhaps matching TRBD2 (7 bases). Germline values: CDR1 SGHRS, CDR2 YFSETQ. There are 14 residues in the CDR3. With 1 base removed from V and 2 bases from J, the gap between germline ends came to 10 bases. This CDR3 is CASSLSGGTYEQYF. CDR3 bases: TGCGCCAGCAGCTTGTCGGGGGGCACCTACGAGCAGTACTTC.

The genes are TRBV5-1 and TRBJ1-1, with 9 nucleotides matching TRBD1. This CDR3 spans 15 amino acids. The germline V gene encodes CDR1 SGHRS and CDR2 YFSETQ. Unmatched junction bases numbered 7, after V lost 5 bases and J lost 2 bases. The CDR3 region has the DNA TGCGCCAGCAGTTATGGGACAGGGCTCAACACTGAAGCTTTCTTT. Protein product: CASSYGTGLNTEAFF.

V and J are TRBV9 and TRBJ2-6, with 9 nucleotides matching TRBD1. Germline V gene lookup returns CDR1 SGDLS and CDR2 YYNGEE. V shed 0 bases, J shed 1 base, and the junction held 5 bases outside the gene matches. This CDR3 is 18 amino acids long. As DNA, the CDR3 is TGTGCCAGCAGCGTAGAGGACAGGGGTTGGTCTGGGGCCAACGTCCTGACTTTC. It codes for CASSVEDRGWSGANVLTF.

This chain links TRBV19 with TRBJ2-3, with a possible D match to TRBD2 (6 bases). Trimming removed 3 bases at V and 2 bases at J, with 9 bases between. The CDR3 covers 14 residues. Germline CDR1 and CDR2: LNHDA and SQIVND (reference sequence). The CDR3 sequence: CASSMGLFTDTQYF. In DNA, the CDR3 is TGTGCCAGTAGTATGGGACTGTTCACAGATACGCAGTATTTT.

This chain uses TRBV3-1 (or the pseudogene TRBV3-2) with TRBJ2-4; 9 nucleotides align to TRBD1. Losses at the gene ends were 4 bases for V and 4 bases for J; bases not matched to a gene: 14. The germline V gene has CDR1 LGHDT and CDR2 YNNKEL (reference sequence). This CDR3 has 18 amino acids. Here the CDR3 reads CASSPDRGIRGGKNIQYF. CDR3 bases: TGTGCCAGCAGCCCGGACAGGGGAATTAGGGGGGGTAAAAACATTCAGTACTTC.

This chain links TRBV7-3 with TRBJ2-7, with 11 bases lining up with TRBD2. The V gene end was trimmed by 3 bases and the J gene end by 9 bases; junction bases not matched to a gene: 25. This CDR3 contains 20 residues. CDR1 and CDR2 (germline): SGHTA, FQGTGA. In DNA form, the CDR3 reads TGTGCCAGCAGCTTCTCCCGGACTAGCGGGCGAGGATTGTCTAAGGTCGGGCAGTACTTC. Translation gives CASSFSRTSGRGLSKVGQYF.

Here the CDR3 DNA reads TGCGCCAGCAGCCTCAAACTAGCGGATCACTACGAGCAGTACTTC. Translation: CASSLKLADHYEQYF. V gene TRBV4-1 combines with J gene TRBJ2-7, with 8 bases fitting TRBD2. With 4 bases clipped from V and 3 bases from J, the junction kept 8 bases outside the gene matches. The CDR3 is 15 amino acids. Looked up from germline, CDR1 is MGHRA and CDR2 is YSYEKL.

The rearrangement links TRBV28 to TRBJ1-1, with a tentative D call TRBD1 (6 bases). The CDR3 is made up of 13 amino acids. V shed 4 bases and J shed 7 bases, with 13 bases lying between them. Germline CDR1 reads MDHEN; CDR2 reads SYDVKM. For the CDR3, the DNA is TGTGCCAGCAGTTCAGGGGAAAAGAGTGAAGCTTTCTTT. This translates into CASSSGEKSEAFF.

The sample holds one count of this clone. The genes are TRBV24-1 and TRBJ1-4, with 8 nucleotides matching TRBD1. The V gene's germline CDR1 is KGHDR and CDR2 SFDVKD. CDR3 length: 16 amino acids. V lost 3 bases, J lost 7 bases, and 9 bases stayed unmatched. DNA for the CDR3: TGTGCCACCAGTGATCGGAGGACAGGGCCCGGTGAAAAACTGTTTTTT. The encoded protein is CATSDRRTGPGEKLFF.

V usage is TRBV27 and J usage is TRBJ2-7, with D possibly TRBD1 on 5 matching bases. The CDR3 sequence is 13 residues long. Germline V gives CDR1 MNHEY, CDR2 SMNVEV (reference sequence). Trimming stripped 2 bases from V and 0 bases from J, with 5 bases between. The CDR3 coding sequence is TGTGCCAGCAGTTTAGACAGCTCCTACGAGCAGTACTTC. Its translation is CASSLDSSYEQYF.

The genes are TRBV10-1 and TRBJ2-1; TRBD2 matches 13 bases. This CDR3 spans 16 amino acids. The trim removed 6 bases at V and 7 bases at J, leaving 9 bases unmatched. Germline CDR1 reads WNHNN; CDR2 reads SYGVQD (reference sequence). CDR3 amino acids: CASSQLAGGRTNEQFF. In DNA form, the CDR3 reads TGCGCCAGCAGCCAACTAGCGGGAGGGAGGACGAATGAGCAGTTCTTC.

The rearrangement links TRBV5-4 to TRBJ2-1; 14 positions match TRBD2. This CDR3 has 18 amino acids. V lost 0 bases, J lost 4 bases, and 6 bases stayed unmatched. The germline gives CDR1 SGHNT, CDR2 YYREEE (reference sequence). CDR3 sequence: CASSLGGTSGSRYNEQFF. DNA for the CDR3: TGTGCCAGCAGCTTGGGAGGGACTAGCGGGAGTAGGTACAATGAGCAGTTCTTC.

The chain couples TRBV28 to TRBJ2-7; 11 nucleotides align to TRBD2. Germline-derived CDR1 and CDR2 are MDHEN and SYDVKM. The V segment lost 0 bases and the J segment 6 bases; nucleotides outside the gene matches: 7. The CDR3 contains 16 residues. CDR3: CASSLWTSGKGCEQYF. The CDR3 DNA is TGTGCCAGCAGTTTATGGACTAGCGGGAAGGGTTGCGAGCAGTACTTC.

The chain recombines TRBV10-3 with TRBJ1-1; TRBD1 is a possible D gene (5 bases). The CDR3 consists of 13 residues. Per germline, CDR1 ENHRY and CDR2 SYGVKD. Trimming removed 6 bases at V and 2 bases at J, with 10 bases between. CDR3 amino acids: CAISAQENTEAFF. Here the CDR3 DNA reads TGTGCCATCAGCGCACAGGAAAACACTGAAGCTTTCTTT.

The V and J genes are TRBV25-1 and TRBJ1-1, with 8 bases fitting TRBD1. There are 13 residues in the CDR3. The germline gives CDR1 MGHDK, CDR2 SYGVNS. The junction had 4 bases not matched to a gene; V was cut back by 5 bases and J by 5 bases. The CDR3 region has the DNA TGTGCCAGCAGTTCAAGGACAGGGACTGAAGCTTTCTTT. It encodes CASSSRTGTEAFF.

The chain joins TRBV30 to TRBJ1-1; D not resolved. Trimming took off 3 bases at V and 5 bases at J, with 4 bases between the two ends. CDR3 length: 10 amino acids. The germline gives CDR1 GTSNPN, CDR2 SVGIG (reference sequence). CDR3 DNA: TGTGCCTGGAGCGGGACTGAAGCTTTCTTT. This encodes CAWSGTEAFF. The full variable domain, in which reference TRBV30 and TRBJ1-1 provide the parts outside the CDR3, is SQTIHQWPATLVQPVGSPLSLECTVEGTSNPNLYWYRQAAGRGLQLLFYSVGIGQISSEVPQNLSASRPQDRQFILSSKKLLLSDSGFYLCAWSGTEAFFGQGTRLTVV.

The chain recombines TRBV5-4 with TRBJ2-6; D may be TRBD1 (5 bases). V was shortened by 4 bases and J by 1 base, with 15 bases between the two germline ends. The CDR3 is 17 amino acids. Germline CDR1 and CDR2: SGHNT and YYREEE (reference sequence). The CDR3, as DNA: TGTGCCAGCAGCCCTGACAGAACTACTTCTGGGGCCAACGTCCTGACTTTC. Its protein product is CASSPDRTTSGANVLTF.